The sequence of this T cell receptor (beta chain) was determined in a study of T cell repertoires in cytomegalovirus infection. Each CDR3 protein is one row after TCRdb ran MiXCR on the reads. The table records some 150,000 distinct CDR3 sequences, about 25% of them present only once. This clonotype occurred many times. The sample was PBMCs. This TCR derives from a human donor in good health (CMV status not recorded). Some clones in this sample may be carry-over from other donors' samples.

CDR3 loop: CASSLGTAGNTIYF. In DNA, the CDR3 is TGTGCCAGCAGCTTAGGGACCGCGGGGAACACCATATATTTT. The V call is TRBV7-8, the J call TRBJ1-3; D is undetermined. Trimming shortened V by 1 base and J by 7 bases, and 11 bases separated the two germline ends. Germline lookup yields CDR1 SGHVS and CDR2 FQNEAQ. The CDR3 has 14 residues.